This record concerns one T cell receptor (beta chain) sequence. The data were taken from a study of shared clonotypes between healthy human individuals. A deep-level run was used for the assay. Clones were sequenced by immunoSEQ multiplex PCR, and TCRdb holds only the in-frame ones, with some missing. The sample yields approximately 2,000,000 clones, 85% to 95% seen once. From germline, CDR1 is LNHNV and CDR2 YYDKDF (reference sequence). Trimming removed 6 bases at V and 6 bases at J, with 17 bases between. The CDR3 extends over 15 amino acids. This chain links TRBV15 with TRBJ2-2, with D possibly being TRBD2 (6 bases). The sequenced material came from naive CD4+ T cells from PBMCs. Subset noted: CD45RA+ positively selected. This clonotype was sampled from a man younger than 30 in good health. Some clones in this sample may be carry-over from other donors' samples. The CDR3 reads CATRRSRGKAGELFF. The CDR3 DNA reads TGTGCCACCAGACGCTCGCGGGGCAAAGCCGGGGAGCTGTTTTTT.